The 10 T cell receptor beta chains given below trace back to one sample, sequenced in a study of T-cell memory formation after mild COVID-19. TCRdb reprocessed the 5' RACE reads via MiXCR and lists one record per CDR3 protein. The sample shows some 600,000 distinct CDR3 sequences, around a sixth of them seen only once. Sequencing was carried out using PBMCs or a T cell subset sorted from them (not recorded which). Source of these receptors: an adult woman who had mild COVID-19 (a few samples of this study predate the infection). Cell type and time point are not known.

V is TRBV6-5 and J is TRBJ2-7; D might be TRBD1 (6 bases). Germline V lookup: CDR1 MNHEY, CDR2 SVGAGI. V lost 2 bases, J lost 1 base, and 15 bases lay in between. This CDR3 comprises 16 residues. CDR3 in amino acids: CASSYLPGDPSYEQYF. The CDR3 DNA reads TGTGCCAGCAGTTACCTCCCAGGGGACCCTTCCTACGAGCAGTACTTC.

This clonotype was recorded a few times. CDR3 loop: CSVESPSPTEYF. The CDR3 nucleotides read TGCAGCGTTGAAAGTCCCAGCCCCACCGAGTATTTT. This rearrangement joins TRBV29-1 to TRBJ2-3; D is undetermined. Deletions cut 2 bases from V and 13 bases from J, with 16 bases between. This CDR3 is 12 amino acids long. Germline CDR1 and CDR2: SQVTM and ANQGSEA.

This clonotype was counted between two and nine times. The rearrangement links TRBV4-1 to TRBJ2-6; TRBD2 is a possible D gene (5 bases). The CDR3 contains 14 residues. Germline V CDR1 and CDR2: MGHRA, YSYEKL. V was shortened by 1 base and J by 11 bases, with 12 bases between the two germline ends. The CDR3 protein is CASSQATGLDVLTF. The CDR3, as DNA: TGCGCCAGCAGCCAAGCGACGGGGTTAGACGTCCTGACTTTC.

The table lists this clonotype with a few counts. V usage is TRBV5-1 and J usage is TRBJ1-3, with D perhaps matching TRBD1 (5 bases). The ends were cut back, 2 bases at V and 4 bases at J, with 16 bases in the middle. The CDR3 contains 16 residues. Germline V lookup: CDR1 SGHRS, CDR2 YFSETQ. CDR3 sequence: CASSLQPGFTGNTIYF. CDR3 bases: TGCGCCAGCAGCTTACAGCCAGGGTTCACGGGAAACACCATATATTTT.

This clonotype came up a few times. The chain recombines TRBV30 with TRBJ2-1; no clear D gene. The CDR3 is made up of 13 amino acids. Per germline, CDR1 GTSNPN and CDR2 SVGIG (reference sequence). The V end lost 1 base, the J end lost 1 base, and 5 bases lay between the germline ends. Here the CDR3 DNA reads TGTGCCTGGAGTGCCGGGTCCTACAATGAGCAGTTCTTC. Protein sequence: CAWSAGSYNEQFF.

The rearrangement uses TRBV7-3 and TRBJ2-3, with TRBD2 matching 8 bases. CDR1 and CDR2 from the germline V gene are SGHTA and FQGTGA. This CDR3 spans 15 amino acids. Trimming took 0 bases from V and 4 from J; bases not matched to a gene: 3. The CDR3 here is CASSLTSGNSDTQYF. DNA of the CDR3: TGTGCCAGCAGCTTAACTAGCGGGAATTCAGATACGCAGTATTTT.

In its sample, this clonotype was seen a few times. The junction shows a germline mismatch at one end, possibly a read error. The chain is built from TRBV7-7 and TRBJ2-1; D remains unclear. The germline V gene has CDR1 SSHAT and CDR2 FNYEAQ (reference sequence). This CDR3 has 16 residues. In nucleotides, the CDR3 is TGTGCTAGCAGCCTCACGGGTTACGGCTCCTACAATGAGCAGTTCTTC. Its translation: CASSLTGYGSYNEQFF. Looking up the rest from reference TRBV7-7 and TRBJ2-1 gives the full variable domain: GAGVSQSPRYKVTKRGQDVTLRCDPISSHATLYWYQQALGQGPEFLTYFNYEAQPDKSGLPSDRFSAERPEGSISTLTIQRTEQRDSAMYRCASSLTGYGSYNEQFFGPGTRLTVL.

This clonotype was seen a few times. V is TRBV7-9 and J is TRBJ2-7; possible D gene TRBD1, 6 bases. The CDR3 is 16 residues long. The V and J ends lost 1 base and 5 bases respectively, with 18 bases between them. Germline values: CDR1 SEHNR, CDR2 FQNEAQ (reference sequence). The CDR3 loop reads CASSLGFGDKANEQYF. The CDR3 bases are TGTGCCAGCAGCTTAGGTTTTGGGGACAAAGCAAACGAGCAGTACTTC.

This clonotype was observed a few times. The V and J genes are TRBV11-3 and TRBJ2-7; no clear D gene. Germline values: CDR1 SGHNT, CDR2 YENEEA. The CDR3 has 14 amino acids. V lost 5 bases, J lost 0 bases, and 11 bases lay in between. The CDR3 region has the DNA TGTGCCAGCAGCGGCCGGGTCGCCTCCTACGAGCAGTACTTC. Amino acids: CASSGRVASYEQYF.

The V and J genes are TRBV20-1 and TRBJ1-1; no clear D. The germline V gene has CDR1 DFQATT and CDR2 SNEGSKA (reference sequence). CDR3 length: 12 amino acids. The germline V and J ends were trimmed by 3 bases and 4 bases, with 9 bases remaining between them. This CDR3 reads CSASREGTEAFF. The CDR3, as DNA: TGCAGTGCTAGTCGGGAGGGCACTGAAGCTTTCTTT.